The clone carrying this T cell receptor (beta chain) has a handful of counts. What it binds is not known. This sample stems from a study of T cells after yellow fever vaccination. Study at large: SMART-Seq v4 Ultra Low Input handled preparation of low-cell-number fractions. Findings and limits, study-wide: The CD4 compartment and the CD8 compartment contained a small share of clonotypes in common. Most primary-vaccination clones recurred post-booster (about 96% CD4, around 88% CD8).

TCR cDNA, made by 5'RACE template switching, carried an added universal primer site and UMIs. Each CDR3 protein is one row after TCRdb ran MiXCR on the 5' RACE reads. The sample contains some 560,000 distinct CDR3 sequences, less than 20% of which appear only once. From germline, CDR1 is DFQATT and CDR2 SNEGSKA (reference sequence). The CDR3 contains 15 residues. V lost 0 bases and J lost 7; bases outside the gene matches: 6. The chain employs TRBV20-1 and TRBJ2-2, with 9 bases fitting TRBD2. Sequenced material: PBMCs, taken around 5 days after the first yellow fever vaccination. This clonotype was sampled from a man between 18 and 29 years old who received the YFV17D yellow fever vaccine. The CDR3 DNA sequence: TGCAGTGCTAGAGATCAGAGACTAGCGGTCGGGGAGCTGTTTTTT. It translates to CSARDQRLAVGELFF.